The 18 T cell receptor beta chains in this list originate from one sample, sequenced in a study of patients and donors after allogeneic stem cell transplantation (dated by TCRdb to about 2020). Library preparation was by RT-PCR. The reads were generated on a NextSeq 550. The raw public data were reprocessed by TCRdb itself: fastp quality trimming at Q25, MiXCR clonotype calling, in-frame beta chains only. Under each unique CDR3 protein, matching rows form one entry showing the most common genes and DNA. The sample table shows 400,000 to 450,000 distinct CDR3 sequences, and approximately 16% are seen once. The ten largest clones represent over 6% of the sample. The sample consisted of blood, either unsorted or a sorted T cell fraction (not recorded which). Every receptor here comes from a human donor who was either an allogeneic HSCT recipient or a stem cell or donor lymphocyte infusion donor (not recorded which). It is not recorded whose cells these are; they may come from a transplant donor.

V and J are TRBV9 and TRBJ2-2, with D possibly being TRBD1 or TRBD2 (5 bases each). Germline loops: CDR1 SGDLS, CDR2 YYNGEE. Trimming stripped 3 bases from V and 8 bases from J, with 20 bases between. CDR3 size: 16 residues. The CDR3 sequence is CASSAETSLAGGELFF. The CDR3 bases are TGTGCCAGCAGCGCTGAGACGTCCCTAGCAGGGGGGGAGCTGTTTTTT.

The V gene is TRBV6-5, the J gene TRBJ2-7; D tentatively reads TRBD1 or TRBD2 (6 bases each). Trimming took off 0 bases at V and 4 bases at J, with 22 bases between the two ends. The germline V gene has CDR1 MNHEY and CDR2 SVGAGI. The CDR3 runs 18 residues. CDR3 sequence reads: CASSYSIRSPGARYEQYF. In DNA form, the CDR3 reads TGTGCCAGCAGTTACTCGATACGTAGCCCGGGGGCTCGGTACGAGCAGTACTTC.

This clonotype was detected a few times. The chain combines TRBV12-3 or TRBV12-4 with TRBJ1-2; D ambiguous. The CDR3 spans 12 residues. Trimming took 5 bases from V and 8 from J, leaving 12 bases between them. CDR3 region: CASSVRRSGYTF. The CDR3 nucleotides read TGTGCCAGCAGTGTAAGAAGAAGCGGCTACACCTTC.

This clonotype was counted at least ten times. The chain is built from TRBV12-3 or TRBV12-4 and TRBJ1-2; D might be TRBD1 (6 bases). V shed 5 bases and J shed 8 bases, with 12 bases lying between them. This CDR3 is built from 12 residues. This chain's CDR3 is CASSARGSGYTF. In nucleotides, the CDR3 is TGTGCCAGCAGTGCCAGGGGATCCGGCTACACCTTC.

This clonotype was recorded many times. The rearrangement joins TRBV7-3 to TRBJ2-1; 10 nucleotides align to TRBD2. The germline gives CDR1 SGHTA, CDR2 FQGTGA. This CDR3 has 15 residues. J lost 7 bases, V lost 4 bases, and 7 bases had no gene match. CDR3 nucleotides: TGTGCCAGCAGCTGTATAGCGGGAGGCGATAATGAGCAGTTCTTC. It specifies CASSCIAGGDNEQFF.

This sequence joins TRBV4-1 and TRBJ1-1, with 7 bases lining up with TRBD1. Trimming took 4 bases from V and 1 from J; bases not matched to a gene: 3. The CDR3 is made up of 14 amino acids. Per germline, CDR1 MGHRA and CDR2 YSYEKL. In nucleotides, the CDR3 is TGCGCCAGCAGCCGAGGGGGCAAGAACACTGAAGCTTTCTTT. This sequence encodes CASSRGGKNTEAFF.

The genes are TRBV24-1 and TRBJ2-1; 8 nucleotides align to TRBD2. Germline CDR1 reads KGHDR; CDR2 reads SFDVKD. This CDR3 has 16 amino acids. The ends lost 1 base at V and 7 bases at J; junction bases unmatched: 8. The CDR3 DNA is TGTGCCACCAGTGATTTAGGGACTAGGGGTTTGAATGAGCAGTTCTTC. It is translated as CATSDLGTRGLNEQFF.

In this sample, this clonotype turned up a few times. The chain is built from TRBV5-1 and TRBJ2-2; possibly TRBD2 for D (6 bases). Trimming took off 5 bases at V and 8 bases at J, with 25 bases between the two ends. Germline V lookup: CDR1 SGHRS, CDR2 YFSETQ. The CDR3 has 17 amino acids. DNA of the CDR3: TGCGCCAGCAGGCTTGTGGAGTTAGCGGCAGATTGGGGGGAGCTGTTTTTT. Its translation is CASRLVELAADWGELFF.

The genes are TRBV6-2 or TRBV6-3 and TRBJ2-7, with TRBD1 matching over 8 bases. The germline V gene has CDR1 MNHEY and CDR2 SVGEGT. This CDR3 is built from 15 residues. V shed 10 bases and J 3 bases; nucleotides not matched to a gene: 14. The CDR3 DNA follows: TGTGCCACCTCAAGTTCACGGACAGGGCTCTACGAGCAGTACTTC. Amino acid sequence: CATSSSRTGLYEQYF.

The V call is TRBV3-1, the J call TRBJ2-2; D call uncertain. From germline, CDR1 is LGHDT and CDR2 YNNKEL (reference sequence). Trimming removed 3 bases from V and 5 bases from J, with 10 bases in between. The CDR3 is 14 residues long. Written as DNA, the CDR3 is TGTGCCAGCAGCCATCACAAAAGGACCGGGGAGCTGTTTTTT. It codes for CASSHHKRTGELFF.

This clonotype was recorded a few times. This chain uses TRBV7-2 with TRBJ2-5; 9 nucleotides match TRBD1. Looked up from germline, CDR1 is SGHTA and CDR2 is FQGNSA. With 2 bases clipped from V and 3 bases from J, the junction kept 7 bases outside the gene matches. This CDR3 has 16 residues. The DNA of the CDR3 is TGTGCCAGCAGCTTATTACAGGGGGCGTCTAAAGAGACCCAGTACTTC. Protein product: CASSLLQGASKETQYF.

The chain has TRBV5-1 and TRBJ2-7; 15 positions agree with TRBD2. Germline V gene lookup returns CDR1 SGHRS and CDR2 YFSETQ. After removal of 2 bases from V and 1 base from J, the junction contained 4 bases not matched to a gene. This CDR3 spans 17 amino acids. The CDR3 nucleotides read TGCGCCAGCAGCTTTAGGACTAGCGGGGGGGCGTCCTACGAGCAGTACTTC. Amino acid sequence: CASSFRTSGGASYEQYF.

The chain links TRBV6-4 to TRBJ2-1, with 11 bases aligning to TRBD1. The V segment lost 8 bases and the J segment 15 bases; nucleotides outside the gene matches: 15. Germline V gives CDR1 MRHNA, CDR2 SNTAGT. The CDR3 is 14 amino acids. The CDR3 region is CASPFQIGTGGAFF. CDR3 DNA sequence: TGTGCCAGCCCGTTCCAAATTGGGACAGGGGGAGCGTTCTTC.

This clonotype has a handful of counts. The V and J genes are TRBV27 and TRBJ2-7, with 9 bases fitting TRBD1. With V trimmed by 11 bases and J by 12 bases, 11 bases remained unmatched. The CDR3 extends over 11 amino acids. Per germline, CDR1 MNHEY and CDR2 SMNVEV (reference sequence). In nucleotides, the CDR3 is TGTGCCTCCTTTAAAAAGGGACAGGGGTACTTC. Translation: CASFKKGQGYF.

J is TRBJ2-7 and V is TRBV6-2 or TRBV6-3; D is unresolved. The germline gives CDR1 MNHEY, CDR2 SVGEGT. This CDR3 has 11 residues. V lost 6 bases and J lost 12, with 15 bases in between. CDR3 bases: TGTGCCAGCAGAAACGGGCTAGTGTGGTACTTC. Translated: CASRNGLVWYF.

V usage is TRBV20-1 and J usage is TRBJ1-6; D possibly corresponds to TRBD1 (5 bases). Germline V gives CDR1 DFQATT, CDR2 SNEGSKA (reference sequence). This CDR3 is 11 amino acids long. Deletions cut 1 base from V and 14 bases from J, with 9 bases between. CDR3 in amino acids: CSARGQQTLHF. CDR3 nucleotides: TGCAGTGCTAGAGGACAGCAAACCCTCCACTTT.

The table lists this clonotype with a few counts. The chain employs TRBV9 and TRBJ2-3; possibly TRBD2 for D (5 bases). From germline, CDR1 is SGDLS and CDR2 YYNGEE. The CDR3 extends over 15 amino acids. Trimming pared 1 base from V and 4 bases from J, leaving 13 bases between. Here the CDR3 reads CASSVSGRGSDTQYF. As DNA, the CDR3 is TGTGCCAGCAGCGTAAGTGGACGGGGTTCAGATACGCAGTATTTT.

The rearrangement uses TRBV6-2 or TRBV6-3 and TRBJ2-3; D gene ambiguous. The germline CDR1 and CDR2 sequences are MNHEY and SVGEGT. V lost 6 bases and J 3 bases, leaving 10 bases between the germline ends. This CDR3 comprises 13 residues. CDR3 DNA sequence: TGTGCCAGCAGCACTTTCATGACAGATACGCAGTATTTT. Translated, it gives CASSTFMTDTQYF.